The 32 T cell receptor beta chains below all came from one sample that was sequenced in a study of blood T cells in healthy people across ages. The second PCR ran about 6 to 12 cycles with a sample-barcoded 5' primer and J-beta primers. TCRdb analysed the 5' RACE reads with MiXCR anew, one entry per CDR3 protein. The table has approximately 1.5 million distinct CDR3 sequences, approximately 39% seen once. Sequencing was done on a sample of blood. All receptors come from a woman between 18 and 29 years old in good health.

V and J are TRBV15 and TRBJ2-2; TRBD2 is a possible D gene (5 bases). Germline loops: CDR1 LNHNV, CDR2 YYDKDF (reference sequence). The CDR3 covers 11 residues. Trimming stripped 1 base from V and 14 bases from J, with 8 bases between. The CDR3 bases are TGTGCCACCAGCAGAGGTTCGGGACTGTTTTTT. It translates to CATSRGSGLFF. Full variable domain (rest looked up from reference TRBV15 and TRBJ2-2): DAMVIQNPRYQVTQFGKPVTLSCSQTLNHNVMYWYQQKSSQAPKLLFHYYDKDFNNEADTPDNFQSRRPNTSFCFLDIRSPGLGDTAMYLCATSRGSGLFFGEGSRLTVL.

The chain has TRBV5-5 and TRBJ1-5; D perhaps matches TRBD1 (5 bases). This CDR3 comprises 14 residues. Germline lookup yields CDR1 SGHKS and CDR2 YYEKEE (reference sequence). V dropped 3 bases and J dropped 5 bases, with 12 bases sitting between them. The CDR3, as DNA: TGTGCCAGCAGCTACCTTTGGGGGGATCAGCCCCAGCATTTT. Its protein is CASSYLWGDQPQHF.

This clonotype was found a few times. The chain has TRBV20-1 and TRBJ2-2; D tentatively reads TRBD1 or TRBD2 (5 bases each). The CDR3 runs to 15 residues. Germline-derived CDR1 and CDR2 are DFQATT and SNEGSKA (reference sequence). V dropped 3 bases and J dropped 4 bases, with 15 bases sitting between them. CDR3 in DNA: TGCAGTGCTAGGTACATGGGACGAGGCACCGGGGAGCTGTTTTTT. Its translation: CSARYMGRGTGELFF.

The chain is built from TRBV5-6 and TRBJ2-7, with D perhaps TRBD1 (6 bases). CDR1 is SGHDT, CDR2 YYEEEE, per germline. The CDR3 contains 17 residues. The ends were cut back, 1 base at V and 0 bases at J, with 17 bases in the middle. The CDR3 here is CASSLPTGMSFSYEQYF. CDR3 nucleotides: TGTGCCAGCAGCTTGCCGACAGGAATGTCCTTCTCCTACGAGCAGTACTTC.

This clonotype appeared a single time. A much larger clone lies a single base off, so this may be a read error. The CDR3 reads CAGSLPSNEQFF. In nucleotides, the CDR3 is TGTGCCGGCAGCTTACCTTCTAATGAGCAGTTCTTC. The chain joins TRBV13 to TRBJ2-1; D is uncertain. Germline V lookup: CDR1 PRHDT, CDR2 FYEKMQ (reference sequence). This CDR3 region has 12 residues.

This sequence joins TRBV20-1 and TRBJ1-2, with no clear D. The CDR3 is 14 amino acids. Trimming stripped 3 bases from V and 8 bases from J, with 19 bases between. Germline V gene data show CDR1 as DFQATT and CDR2 as SNEGSKA (reference sequence). CDR3 residues: CSASPTGMSEGYTF. Written as DNA, the CDR3 is TGCAGTGCTAGTCCGACCGGGATGAGCGAGGGCTACACCTTC.

The table lists this clonotype with a few counts. The rearrangement joins TRBV18 to TRBJ1-5, with D perhaps matching TRBD1 (6 bases). Trimming removed 5 bases from V and 1 base from J, with 12 bases in between. Germline loops: CDR1 KGHSH, CDR2 LQKENI. The CDR3 totals 15 residues. The CDR3 nucleotides read TGTGCCAGCTCATCCTTGGACAGCAGCAATCAGCCCCAGCATTTT. Its translation: CASSSLDSSNQPQHF.

This clonotype was seen only a few times. The chain combines TRBV29-1 with TRBJ2-1; 9 bases are shared with TRBD1. Germline lookup yields CDR1 SQVTM and CDR2 ANQGSEA. CDR3 length: 13 amino acids. V was clipped by 6 bases and J by 4 bases; unmatched bases: 4. In nucleotides, the CDR3 is TGCAGCGTCACGGGACAGGGTTACAATGAGCAGTTCTTC. It translates to CSVTGQGYNEQFF.

V and J are TRBV3-1 and TRBJ1-5; D is undetermined. Germline lookup yields CDR1 LGHDT and CDR2 YNNKEL (reference sequence). V dropped 1 base and J dropped 3 bases, with 7 bases sitting between them. The CDR3 totals 14 residues. As DNA, the CDR3 is TGTGCCAGCAGCCAAGTCGTTGACAATCAGCCCCAGCATTTT. Translated: CASSQVVDNQPQHF.

The rearrangement uses TRBV12-3 or TRBV12-4 and TRBJ2-2, with D perhaps TRBD2 (5 bases). The germline V and J ends were trimmed by 2 bases and 7 bases, with 8 bases remaining between them. The CDR3 is 13 residues long. CDR3 DNA: TGTGCCAGCAGTTTATACCGGGACGGGGAGCTGTTTTTT. This gives the protein CASSLYRDGELFF.

The gene calls are TRBV7-2 and TRBJ2-4, with a possible D match to TRBD2 (5 bases). Trimming shortened V by 3 bases and J by 0 bases, and 9 bases separated the two germline ends. The CDR3 totals 15 residues. Germline CDR1 SGHTA, CDR2 FQGNSA. As DNA, the CDR3 is TGTGCCAGCAGCTTCGCGAGGGTAGCCAAAAACATTCAGTACTTC. It encodes CASSFARVAKNIQYF.

J is TRBJ1-5 and V is TRBV20-1, with 7 positions matching TRBD1. The CDR3 sequence is 13 residues long. Germline V lookup: CDR1 DFQATT, CDR2 SNEGSKA (reference sequence). V lost 5 bases and J lost 2; bases outside the gene matches: 3. CDR3 in amino acids: CSAQDRGNQPQHF. In DNA, the CDR3 is TGCAGTGCTCAAGACAGGGGCAATCAGCCCCAGCATTTT.

The V call is TRBV7-9, the J call TRBJ1-6, with D perhaps matching TRBD1 (5 bases). V was pared by 5 bases and J by 6 bases, with 20 bases between. The CDR3 sequence is 17 residues long. Per the germline V gene, CDR1 is SEHNR and CDR2 is FQNEAQ (reference sequence). Here the CDR3 DNA reads TGTGCCAGCAGCCTTAGAGACCCGGGACGGCTTAATTCACCCCTCCACTTT. As protein: CASSLRDPGRLNSPLHF.

This clonotype was seen more than once but under ten times. The chain recombines TRBV12-3 or TRBV12-4 with TRBJ1-1; TRBD1 might be the D (5 bases). The CDR3 consists of 15 residues. V was clipped by 3 bases and J by 4 bases, with 15 bases between them. The CDR3 reads CASSLGGLGGTEAFF. CDR3 in DNA: TGTGCCAGCAGTTTGGGGGGTTTGGGAGGCACTGAAGCTTTCTTT.

This clonotype was seen only a few times. The chain links TRBV7-2 to TRBJ1-2; TRBD1 matches 9 bases. This CDR3 spans 15 amino acids. V trimming: 6 bases; J trimming: 4 bases; junction bases outside the gene matches: 9. CDR1 and CDR2 (germline): SGHTA, FQGNSA. The CDR3 spells CASSLGQGRAYGYTF. In DNA, the CDR3 is TGTGCCAGCAGTCTAGGACAGGGGAGGGCCTATGGCTACACCTTC.

The V and J genes are TRBV4-1 and TRBJ2-5; 8 bases are shared with TRBD1. Trimming cost V 3 bases and J 4 bases; bases outside gene matches: 13. The CDR3 is 17 residues long. Germline CDR1 reads MGHRA; CDR2 reads YSYEKL. In DNA form, the CDR3 reads TGCGCCAGCAGCCAGGTACCCCCGACAGGGGTTCGAGAGACCCAGTACTTC. Translation: CASSQVPPTGVRETQYF.

CDR3 sequence (DNA): TGTGCCAGCAGCAAGGCCCAACTAGCGGCAGAGCAGTTCTTC. Its protein is CASSKAQLAAEQFF. This chain joins TRBV9 and TRBJ2-1; 8 bases map to TRBD2. This CDR3 spans 14 amino acids. V was clipped by 4 bases and J by 10 bases; unmatched bases: 10. The V gene's germline CDR1 is SGDLS and CDR2 YYNGEE.

Only a few counts were recorded for this clonotype. The V and J genes are TRBV20-1 and TRBJ2-1, with 7 bases that match TRBD2. Trimming took 2 bases from V and 7 from J; bases not matched to a gene: 2. CDR3 length: 12 residues. Germline assignment: CDR1 DFQATT and CDR2 SNEGSKA (reference sequence). CDR3 in DNA: TGCAGTGCTAGAATGGGGGGGAATGAGCAGTTCTTC. Translation: CSARMGGNEQFF.

The chain couples TRBV10-2 to TRBJ1-1, with 7 positions matching TRBD1. This CDR3 is built from 15 residues. Germline V lookup: CDR1 WSHSY, CDR2 SAAADI. V was pared by 3 bases and J by 1 base, with 5 bases of the junction left unmatched. CDR3 nucleotide sequence: TGCGCCAGCAGTGATCCGGGACAGAGGAACACTGAAGCTTTCTTT. It is translated as CASSDPGQRNTEAFF.

This clonotype was counted only a few times. This rearrangement joins TRBV11-2 to TRBJ2-7, with 7 bases lining up with TRBD1. Germline V gene lookup returns CDR1 SGHAT and CDR2 FQNNGV. Trimming took 8 bases from V and 5 from J; bases not matched to a gene: 12. This CDR3 is built from 14 residues. CDR3 DNA sequence: TGTGCCAGCGGGGGAGACAGGGCAATTAACGAGCAGTACTTC. This encodes CASGGDRAINEQYF.

CDR3 residues: CSAVRQGGIRPPQHF. In DNA, the CDR3 is TGCAGTGCGGTCCGACAGGGCGGTATCCGGCCGCCCCAGCATTTT. The chain has TRBV20-1 and TRBJ1-5; 7 bases align to TRBD1. The CDR3 is 15 residues long. The V and J ends lost 6 bases and 9 bases, in that order; junction bases with no gene match: 17. The germline CDR1 and CDR2 sequences are DFQATT and SNEGSKA (reference sequence).

Turning to this clonotype: It may be a read error: a sequence one base away is much more abundant. The chain is built from TRBV12-3 or TRBV12-4 and TRBJ2-2; a possible D gene is TRBD2 (6 bases). The CDR3 totals 14 residues. The CDR3 DNA sequence: TGTGACAGCAGCCTCGGGGGTTCGAACCGGGAGCTGTTTTTT. This codes for CDSSLGGSNRELFF.

CDR3 sequence reads: CSARDLPGTSGRASVYEQYF. CDR3 DNA sequence: TGCAGTGCTAGAGATCTACCCGGGACTAGCGGGAGGGCCTCGGTGTACGAGCAGTACTTC. The gene calls are TRBV20-1 and TRBJ2-7, with TRBD2 matching over 16 bases. The J segment lost 4 bases and the V segment lost 0 bases, leaving 15 bases of the junction unmatched. Germline V gene lookup returns CDR1 DFQATT and CDR2 SNEGSKA (reference sequence). The CDR3 covers 20 residues.

V gene TRBV2 combines with J gene TRBJ1-1; maybe TRBD1 (6 bases). CDR3 size: 14 residues. The V and J ends lost 5 bases and 0 bases respectively, with 10 bases between them. Per the germline V gene, CDR1 is SNHLY and CDR2 is FYNNEI. CDR3 protein: CASSKQGLNTEAFF. The CDR3 DNA reads as TGTGCCAGCAGTAAACAGGGATTGAACACTGAAGCTTTCTTT. Looking up the rest from reference TRBV2 and TRBJ1-1 gives the full variable domain: EPEVTQTPSHQVTQMGQEVILRCVPISNHLYFYWYRQILGQKVEFLVSFYNNEISEKSEIFDDQFSVERPDGSNFTLKIRSTKLEDSAMYFCASSKQGLNTEAFFGQGTRLTVV.

This clonotype has more than one count but fewer than ten. The gene calls are TRBV6-6 and TRBJ1-1, with D unclear. This CDR3 is built from 11 residues. Germline values: CDR1 MNHNY, CDR2 SVGAGI (reference sequence). V was trimmed by 5 bases and J by 7 bases, leaving 8 bases between them. Here the CDR3 reads CASSTDREAFF. For the CDR3, the DNA is TGTGCCAGCAGTACGGACCGTGAAGCTTTCTTT.

This clonotype was detected only a few times. Germline and junction disagree at one end, which may indicate a read error. The gene calls are TRBV6-2 or TRBV6-3 and TRBJ2-7; D not resolved. The CDR3 has 12 amino acids. Per the germline V gene, CDR1 is MNHEY and CDR2 is SVGEGT. The CDR3 DNA is TGTGCCAGCAGGGTCGGAGCCTACGAGCAGTACTTT. The encoded protein is CASRVGAYEQYF.

CDR3 bases: TGTGCCAGCAGTGTCTCCAGGGGAACTGAAAAACTGTTTTTT. Protein sequence: CASSVSRGTEKLFF. The chain is built from TRBV25-1 and TRBJ1-4; possible D gene TRBD1, 6 bases. Germline V lookup: CDR1 MGHDK, CDR2 SYGVNS. This CDR3 spans 14 amino acids. Trimming removed 4 bases from V and 7 bases from J, with 13 bases in between.

A remark on this clonotype: One end of the junction fails to match germline, which may point to a read error. J is TRBJ2-1 and V is TRBV5-1; D ambiguous. This CDR3 contains 14 residues. The germline CDR1 and CDR2 sequences are SGHRS and YFSETQ. CDR3 protein: CASSLSTSYNELFF. Written as DNA, the CDR3 is TGCGCCAGCAGCTTGAGTACCTCCTACAATGAGCTGTTCTTC.

This chain uses TRBV29-1 with TRBJ2-5; D perhaps matches TRBD2 (6 bases). The V and J ends lost 6 bases and 4 bases respectively, with 15 bases between them. The CDR3 runs 13 residues. Germline lookup yields CDR1 SQVTM and CDR2 ANQGSEA. The CDR3, as DNA: TGCAGCGTGGGCTTCGGGGGTGGAGAGACCCAGTACTTC. It yields the protein CSVGFGGGETQYF.

V usage is TRBV30 and J usage is TRBJ2-7; TRBD1 agrees at 7 bases. Looked up from germline, CDR1 is GTSNPN and CDR2 is SVGIG (reference sequence). Trimming removed 4 bases from V and 1 base from J; junction bases left unmatched: 4. The CDR3 contains 13 residues. CDR3 loop: CAWNKGQSYEQYF. CDR3 in DNA: TGTGCCTGGAATAAGGGACAGTCCTACGAGCAGTACTTC. The variable domain in full, with the rest retrieved from reference TRBV30 and TRBJ2-7, is SQTIHQWPATLVQPVGSPLSLECTVEGTSNPNLYWYRQAAGRGLQLLFYSVGIGQISSEVPQNLSASRPQDRQFILSSKKLLLSDSGFYLCAWNKGQSYEQYFGPGTRLTVT.

This clonotype was observed a handful of times. The chain uses TRBV7-2 and TRBJ2-4, with 7 bases aligning to TRBD1. Germline-derived CDR1 and CDR2 are SGHTA and FQGNSA. V gave up 3 bases and J gave up 4 bases; unmatched junction bases: 6. This CDR3 has 15 residues. As DNA, the CDR3 is TGTGCCAGCAGCTTTCTAACAGGGGCAAAAAACATTCAGTACTTC. Translation: CASSFLTGAKNIQYF.

The chain combines TRBV7-2 with TRBJ2-7; possibly TRBD2 for D (5 bases). The CDR3 has 13 amino acids. V was trimmed by 2 bases and J by 3 bases, leaving 8 bases between them. The germline CDR1 and CDR2 sequences are SGHTA and FQGNSA. The CDR3 region has the DNA TGTGCCAGCAGCTTACACGGGAACTACGAGCAGTACTTC. It specifies CASSLHGNYEQYF.